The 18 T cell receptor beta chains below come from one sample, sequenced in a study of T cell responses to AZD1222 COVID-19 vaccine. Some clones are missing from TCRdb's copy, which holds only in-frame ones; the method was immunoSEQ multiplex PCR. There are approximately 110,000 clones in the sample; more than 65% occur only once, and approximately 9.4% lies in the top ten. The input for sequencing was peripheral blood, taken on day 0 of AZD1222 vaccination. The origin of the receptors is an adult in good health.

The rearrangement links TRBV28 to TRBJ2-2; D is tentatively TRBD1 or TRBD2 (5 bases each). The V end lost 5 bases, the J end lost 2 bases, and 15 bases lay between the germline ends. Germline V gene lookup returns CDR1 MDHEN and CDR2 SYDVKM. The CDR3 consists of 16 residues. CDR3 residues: CASSPPAGTNTGELFF. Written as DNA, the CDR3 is TGTGCCAGCAGTCCTCCCGCCGGGACCAACACCGGGGAGCTGTTTTTT.

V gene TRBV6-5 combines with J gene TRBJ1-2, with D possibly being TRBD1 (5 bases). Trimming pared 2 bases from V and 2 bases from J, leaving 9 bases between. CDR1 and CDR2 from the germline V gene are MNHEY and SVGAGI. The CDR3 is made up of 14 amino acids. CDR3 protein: CASSYGDGNYGYTF. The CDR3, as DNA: TGTGCCAGCAGTTACGGGGACGGGAACTATGGCTACACCTTC.

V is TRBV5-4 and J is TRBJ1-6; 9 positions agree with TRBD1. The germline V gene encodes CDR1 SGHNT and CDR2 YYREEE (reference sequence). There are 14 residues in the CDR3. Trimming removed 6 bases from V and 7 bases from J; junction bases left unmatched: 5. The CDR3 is CASTGTGQNSPLHF. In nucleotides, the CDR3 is TGTGCCAGCACAGGGACAGGGCAAAATTCACCCCTCCACTTT.

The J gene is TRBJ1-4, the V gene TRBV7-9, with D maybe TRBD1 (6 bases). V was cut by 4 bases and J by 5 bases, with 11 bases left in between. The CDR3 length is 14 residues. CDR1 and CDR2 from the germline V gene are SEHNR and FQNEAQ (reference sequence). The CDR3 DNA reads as TGTGCCAGCAGCTGGACAGAACCAAATGAAAAACTGTTTTTT. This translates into CASSWTEPNEKLFF.

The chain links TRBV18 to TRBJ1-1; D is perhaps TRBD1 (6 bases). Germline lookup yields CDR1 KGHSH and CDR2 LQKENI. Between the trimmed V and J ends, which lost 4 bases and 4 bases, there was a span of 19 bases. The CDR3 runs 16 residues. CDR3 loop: CASSLRGELISTEAFF. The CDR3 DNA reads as TGTGCCAGCTCACTAAGGGGGGAGCTTATCTCCACTGAAGCTTTCTTT.

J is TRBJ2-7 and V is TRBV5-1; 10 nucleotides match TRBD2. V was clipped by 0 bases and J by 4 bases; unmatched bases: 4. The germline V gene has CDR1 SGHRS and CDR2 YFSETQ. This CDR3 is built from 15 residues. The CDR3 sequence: CASSLVTSGDYEQYF. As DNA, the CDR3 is TGCGCCAGCAGCTTGGTAACTAGCGGGGATTACGAGCAGTACTTC. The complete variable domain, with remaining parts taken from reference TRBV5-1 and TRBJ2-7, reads KAGVTQTPRYLIKTRGQQVTLSCSPISGHRSVSWYQQTPGQGLQFLFEYFSETQRNKGNFPGRFSGRQFSNSRSEMNVSTLELGDSALYLCASSLVTSGDYEQYFGPGTRLTVT.

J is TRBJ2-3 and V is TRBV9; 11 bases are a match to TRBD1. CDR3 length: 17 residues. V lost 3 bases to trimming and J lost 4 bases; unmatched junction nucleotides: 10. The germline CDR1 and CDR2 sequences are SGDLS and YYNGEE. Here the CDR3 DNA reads TGTGCCAGCAGCGATGGGGGCGGACAGGGGGCCCCAGATACGCAGTATTTT. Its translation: CASSDGGGQGAPDTQYF.

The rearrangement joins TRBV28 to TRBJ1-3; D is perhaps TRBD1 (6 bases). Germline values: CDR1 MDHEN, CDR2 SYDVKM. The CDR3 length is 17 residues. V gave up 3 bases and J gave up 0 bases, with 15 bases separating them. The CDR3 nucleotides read TGTGCCAGCAGTTTTTCTATTCGGGACAACTCTGGAAACACCATATATTTT. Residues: CASSFSIRDNSGNTIYF.

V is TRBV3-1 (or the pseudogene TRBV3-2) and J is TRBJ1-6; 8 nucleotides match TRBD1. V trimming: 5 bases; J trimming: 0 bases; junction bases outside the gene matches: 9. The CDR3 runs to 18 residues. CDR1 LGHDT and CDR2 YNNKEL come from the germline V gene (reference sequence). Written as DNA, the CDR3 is TGTGCCAGCAGCAAGATGCAGGGGGCGAACTCCTATAATTCACCCCTCCACTTT. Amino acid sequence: CASSKMQGANSYNSPLHF.

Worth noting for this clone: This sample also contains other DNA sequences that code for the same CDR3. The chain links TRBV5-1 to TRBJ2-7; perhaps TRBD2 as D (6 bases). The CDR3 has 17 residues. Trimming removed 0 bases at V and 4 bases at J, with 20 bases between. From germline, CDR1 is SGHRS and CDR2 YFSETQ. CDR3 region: CASSLGAAGLPRYEQYF. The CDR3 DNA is TGCGCCAGCAGCTTGGGAGCGGCGGGACTGCCCCGATACGAGCAGTACTTC.

The CDR3 DNA is TGTGCCAGCAGTTTCTACGGCGAGCAGTACTTC. This translates into CASSFYGEQYF. The chain carries TRBV28 and TRBJ2-7, with no clear D. The germline V and J ends were trimmed by 3 bases and 6 bases, with 6 bases remaining between them. Germline V lookup: CDR1 MDHEN, CDR2 SYDVKM. The CDR3 contains 11 residues.

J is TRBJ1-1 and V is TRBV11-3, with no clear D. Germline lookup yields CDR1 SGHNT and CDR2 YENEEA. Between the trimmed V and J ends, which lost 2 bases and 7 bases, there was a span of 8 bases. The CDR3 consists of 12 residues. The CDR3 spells CASSLNRGEAFF. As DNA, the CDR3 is TGTGCCAGCAGCTTAAACCGGGGTGAAGCTTTCTTT. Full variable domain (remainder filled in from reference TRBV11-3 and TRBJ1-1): EAGVVQSPRYKIIEKKQPVAFWCNPISGHNTLYWYLQNLGQGPELLIRYENEEAVDDSQLPKDRFSAERLKGVDSTLKIQPAELGDSAVYLCASSLNRGEAFFGQGTRLTVV.

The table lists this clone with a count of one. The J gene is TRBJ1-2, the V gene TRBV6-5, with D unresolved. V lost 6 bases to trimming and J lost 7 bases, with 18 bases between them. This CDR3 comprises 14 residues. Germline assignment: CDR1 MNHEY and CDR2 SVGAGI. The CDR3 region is CASSLGGLAAGYTF. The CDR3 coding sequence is TGTGCCAGCAGCTTGGGAGGGTTGGCGGCTGGCTACACCTTC.

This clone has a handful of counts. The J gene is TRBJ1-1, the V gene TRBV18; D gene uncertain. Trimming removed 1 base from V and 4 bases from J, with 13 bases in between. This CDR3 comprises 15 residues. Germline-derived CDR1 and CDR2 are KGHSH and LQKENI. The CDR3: CASSPLPIHATEAFF. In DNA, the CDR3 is TGTGCCAGCTCACCACTTCCCATCCATGCCACTGAAGCTTTCTTT.

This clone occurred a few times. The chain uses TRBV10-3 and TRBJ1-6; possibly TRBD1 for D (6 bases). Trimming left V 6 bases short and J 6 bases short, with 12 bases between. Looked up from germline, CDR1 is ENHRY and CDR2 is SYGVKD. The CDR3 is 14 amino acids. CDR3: CAIRGHGINSPLHF. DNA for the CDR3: TGTGCCATCAGGGGACACGGGATTAATTCACCCCTCCACTTT.

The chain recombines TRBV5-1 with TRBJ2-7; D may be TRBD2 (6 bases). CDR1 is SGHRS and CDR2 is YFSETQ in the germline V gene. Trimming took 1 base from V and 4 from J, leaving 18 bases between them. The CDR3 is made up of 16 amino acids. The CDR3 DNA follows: TGCGCCAGCAGCTTGACGGGGGAAGCGAGAGTTTACGAGCAGTACTTC. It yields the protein CASSLTGEARVYEQYF.

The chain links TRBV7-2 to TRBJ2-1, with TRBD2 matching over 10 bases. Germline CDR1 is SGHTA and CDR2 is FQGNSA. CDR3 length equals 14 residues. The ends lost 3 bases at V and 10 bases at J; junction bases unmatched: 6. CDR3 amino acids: CASSLRLAGDEQFF. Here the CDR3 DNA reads TGTGCCAGCAGCTTGCGCCTAGCGGGGGACGAGCAGTTCTTC.

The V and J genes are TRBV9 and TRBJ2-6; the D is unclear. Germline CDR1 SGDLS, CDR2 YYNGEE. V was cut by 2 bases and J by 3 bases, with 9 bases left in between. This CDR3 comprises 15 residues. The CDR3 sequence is CASSVYSIGANVLTF. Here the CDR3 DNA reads TGTGCCAGCAGCGTTTACTCCATTGGGGCCAACGTCCTGACTTTC.